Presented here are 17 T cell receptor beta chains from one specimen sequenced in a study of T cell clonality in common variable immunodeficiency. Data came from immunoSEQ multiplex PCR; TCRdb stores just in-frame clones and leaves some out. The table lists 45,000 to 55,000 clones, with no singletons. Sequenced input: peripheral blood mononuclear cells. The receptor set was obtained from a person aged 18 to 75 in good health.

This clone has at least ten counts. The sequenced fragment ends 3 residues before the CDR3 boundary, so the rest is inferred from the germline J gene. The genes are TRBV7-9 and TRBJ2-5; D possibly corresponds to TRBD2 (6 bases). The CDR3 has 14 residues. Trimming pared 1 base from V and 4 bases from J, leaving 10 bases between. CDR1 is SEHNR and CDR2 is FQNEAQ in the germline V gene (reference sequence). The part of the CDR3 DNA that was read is TGTGCCAGCAGCTTAGGGCTGGGGGGAGAGACC. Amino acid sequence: CASSLGLGGET. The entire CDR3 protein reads CASSLGLGGETQYF.

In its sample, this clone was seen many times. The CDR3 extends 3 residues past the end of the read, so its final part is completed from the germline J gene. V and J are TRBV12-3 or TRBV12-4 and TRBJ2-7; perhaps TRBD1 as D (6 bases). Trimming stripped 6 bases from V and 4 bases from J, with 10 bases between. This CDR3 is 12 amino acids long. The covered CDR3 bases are TGTGCCAGCAGCGCCACAGGGTACGAG. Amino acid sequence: CASSATGYE. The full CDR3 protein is CASSATGYEQYF.

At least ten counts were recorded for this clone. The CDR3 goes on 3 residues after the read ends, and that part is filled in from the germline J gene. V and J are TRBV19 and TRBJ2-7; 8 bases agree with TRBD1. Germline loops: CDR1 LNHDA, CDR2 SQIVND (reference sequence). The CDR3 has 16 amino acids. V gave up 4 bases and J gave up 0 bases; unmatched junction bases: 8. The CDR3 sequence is CASSTSGTGVSYEQYF. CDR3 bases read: TGTGCCAGTAGTACGTCCGGGACAGGTGTCTCCTACGAG.

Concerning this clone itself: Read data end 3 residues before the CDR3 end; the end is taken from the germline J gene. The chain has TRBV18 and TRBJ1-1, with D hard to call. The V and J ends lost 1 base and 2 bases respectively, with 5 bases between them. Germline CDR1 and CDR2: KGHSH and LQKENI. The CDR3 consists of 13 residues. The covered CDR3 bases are TGTGCCAGCTCACCACAGCCTAACACTGAA. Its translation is CASSPQPNTE. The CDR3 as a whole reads CASSPQPNTEAFF.

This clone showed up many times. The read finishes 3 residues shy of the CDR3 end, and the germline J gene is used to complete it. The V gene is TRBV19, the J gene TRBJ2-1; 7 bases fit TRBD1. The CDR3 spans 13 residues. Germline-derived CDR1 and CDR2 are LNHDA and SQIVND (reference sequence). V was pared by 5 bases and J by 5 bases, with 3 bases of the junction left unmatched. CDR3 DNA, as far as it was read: TGTGCCAGTAGTCAAACAGGGGACAATGAG. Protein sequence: CASSQTGDNE. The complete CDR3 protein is CASSQTGDNEQFF.

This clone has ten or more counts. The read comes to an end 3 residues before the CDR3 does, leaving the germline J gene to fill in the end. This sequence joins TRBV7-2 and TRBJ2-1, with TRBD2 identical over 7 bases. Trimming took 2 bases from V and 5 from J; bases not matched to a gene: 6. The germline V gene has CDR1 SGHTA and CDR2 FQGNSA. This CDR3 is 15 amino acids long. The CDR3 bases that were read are TGTGCCAGCAGCTTATGGGGGGGAGGGAACAATGAG. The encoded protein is CASSLWGGGNNE. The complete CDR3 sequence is CASSLWGGGNNEQFF.

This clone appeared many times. The sequenced CDR3 bases are TGTGCCAGCAGCCGAGCGGCCAGCACAGATACG. It encodes CASSRAASTDT. The whole CDR3 sequence reads CASSRAASTDTQYF. The rearrangement links TRBV13 to TRBJ2-3; perhaps TRBD2 as D (5 bases). The CDR3 end falls 3 residues outside the read, so it is completed with the germline J gene. CDR3 length: 14 amino acids. Trimming cost V 5 bases and J 0 bases, with 9 bases left between them. CDR1 is PRHDT, CDR2 FYEKMQ, per germline (reference sequence).

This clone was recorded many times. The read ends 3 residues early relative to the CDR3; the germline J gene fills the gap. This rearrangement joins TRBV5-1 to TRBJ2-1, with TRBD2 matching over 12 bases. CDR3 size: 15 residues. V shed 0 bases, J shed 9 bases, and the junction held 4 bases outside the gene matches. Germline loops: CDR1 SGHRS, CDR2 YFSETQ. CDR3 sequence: CASSLGLAGVGEQFF. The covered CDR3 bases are TGCGCCAGCAGCTTGGGACTAGCGGGAGTGGGTGAG. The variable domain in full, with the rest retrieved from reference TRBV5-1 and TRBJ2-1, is KAGVTQTPRYLIKTRGQQVTLSCSPISGHRSVSWYQQTPGQGLQFLFEYFSETQRNKGNFPGRFSGRQFSNSRSEMNVSTLELGDSALYLCASSLGLAGVGEQFFGPGTRLTVL.

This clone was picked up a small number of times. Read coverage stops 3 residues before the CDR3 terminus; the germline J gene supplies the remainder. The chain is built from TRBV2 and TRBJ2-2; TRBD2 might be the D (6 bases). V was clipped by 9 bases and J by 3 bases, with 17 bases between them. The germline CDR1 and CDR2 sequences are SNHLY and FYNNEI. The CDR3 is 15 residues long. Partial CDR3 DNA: TGTGCCAGGAGTCGGAGCAGGGAGGACACCGGGGAG. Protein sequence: CARSRSREDTGE. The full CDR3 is CARSRSREDTGELFF.

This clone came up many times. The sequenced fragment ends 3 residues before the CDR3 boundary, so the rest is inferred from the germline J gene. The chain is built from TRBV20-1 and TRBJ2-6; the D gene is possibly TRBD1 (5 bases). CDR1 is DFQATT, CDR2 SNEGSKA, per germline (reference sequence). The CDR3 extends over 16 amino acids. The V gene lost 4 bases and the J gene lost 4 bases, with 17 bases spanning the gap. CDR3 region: CSATSHQGSGANVLTF. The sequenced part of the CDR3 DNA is TGCAGTGCTACATCCCATCAGGGTTCCGGGGCCAACGTC.

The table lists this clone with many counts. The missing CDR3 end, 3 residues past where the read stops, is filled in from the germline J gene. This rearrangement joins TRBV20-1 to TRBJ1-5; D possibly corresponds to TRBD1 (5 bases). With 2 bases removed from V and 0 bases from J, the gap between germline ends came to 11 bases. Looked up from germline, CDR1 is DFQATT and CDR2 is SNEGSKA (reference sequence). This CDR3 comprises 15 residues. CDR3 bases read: TGCAGTGCTAGACCGGGGGGGTATAGCAATCAGCCC. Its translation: CSARPGGYSNQP. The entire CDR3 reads CSARPGGYSNQPQHF.

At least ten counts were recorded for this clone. Incomplete CDR3 DNA: TGTGCCTGGAGTAGGAAGCGGGGTGGCACAGATACG. This encodes CAWSRKRGGTDT. The complete CDR3 reads CAWSRKRGGTDTQYF. V usage is TRBV30 and J usage is TRBJ2-3, with 7 nucleotides matching TRBD2. The DNA ends 3 residues before the CDR3 does, and the rest of the CDR3 is filled in from the germline J gene. The length of the CDR3 is 15 residues. V lost 2 bases, J lost 1 base, and 6 bases stayed unmatched. CDR1 is GTSNPN and CDR2 is SVGIG in the germline V gene (reference sequence). Drawing the rest from reference TRBV30 and TRBJ2-3, the complete variable domain is SQTIHQWPATLVQPVGSPLSLECTVEGTSNPNLYWYRQAAGRGLQLLFYSVGIGQISSEVPQNLSASRPQDRQFILSSKKLLLSDSGFYLCAWSRKRGGTDTQYFGPGTRLTVL.

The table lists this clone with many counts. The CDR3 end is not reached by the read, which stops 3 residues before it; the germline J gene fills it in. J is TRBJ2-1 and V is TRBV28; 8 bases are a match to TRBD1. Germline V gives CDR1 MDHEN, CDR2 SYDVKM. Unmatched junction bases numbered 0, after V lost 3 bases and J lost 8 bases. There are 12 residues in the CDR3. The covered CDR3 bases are TGTGCCAGCAGTTTGACAGGGGATGAG. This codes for CASSLTGDE. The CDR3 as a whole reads CASSLTGDEQFF.

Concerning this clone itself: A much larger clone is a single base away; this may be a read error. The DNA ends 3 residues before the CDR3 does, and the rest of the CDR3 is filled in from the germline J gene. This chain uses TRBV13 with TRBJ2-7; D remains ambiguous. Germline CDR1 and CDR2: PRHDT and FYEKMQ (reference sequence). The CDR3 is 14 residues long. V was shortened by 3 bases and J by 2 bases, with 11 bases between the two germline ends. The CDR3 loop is CASSFSVNPYEQYF. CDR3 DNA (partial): TGTGCCAGCAGCTTCAGCGTAAACCCCTACGAG.

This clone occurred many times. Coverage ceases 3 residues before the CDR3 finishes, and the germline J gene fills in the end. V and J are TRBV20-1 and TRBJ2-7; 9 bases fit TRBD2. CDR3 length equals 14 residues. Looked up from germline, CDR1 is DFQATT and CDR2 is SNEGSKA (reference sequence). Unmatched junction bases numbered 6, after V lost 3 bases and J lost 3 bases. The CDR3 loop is CSASGLAGIYEQYF. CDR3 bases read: TGCAGTGCTAGTGGGCTAGCGGGAATCTACGAG.

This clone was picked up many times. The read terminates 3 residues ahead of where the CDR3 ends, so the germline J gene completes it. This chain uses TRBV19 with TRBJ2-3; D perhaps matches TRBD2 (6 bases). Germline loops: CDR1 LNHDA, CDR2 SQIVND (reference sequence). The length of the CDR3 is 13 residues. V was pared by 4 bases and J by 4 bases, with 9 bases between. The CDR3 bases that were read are TGTGCCAGTAGTACAGCGGGCCCAGATACG. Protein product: CASSTAGPDT. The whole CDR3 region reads CASSTAGPDTQYF.

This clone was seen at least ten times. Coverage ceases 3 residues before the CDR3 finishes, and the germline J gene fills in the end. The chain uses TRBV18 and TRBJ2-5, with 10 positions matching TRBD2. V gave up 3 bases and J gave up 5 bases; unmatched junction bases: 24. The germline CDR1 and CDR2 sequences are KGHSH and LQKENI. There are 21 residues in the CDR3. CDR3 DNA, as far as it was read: TGTGCCAGCTCACCTGACGGGGTGGATCGACTAGCGGGTCAGTCTAGGGAGACC. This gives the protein CASSPDGVDRLAGQSRET. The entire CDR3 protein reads CASSPDGVDRLAGQSRETQYF.